This TCR beta chain was sequenced in a study of T cell repertoires in cytomegalovirus infection. About the study: Through public TCR beta signatures, both CMV infection and matching HLA type were indicated. The study's findings and limits: It was HLA-C-restricted CMV-specific TCR beta clonotypes that dominated the response ex vivo.

The germline V gene encodes CDR1 SGHTA and CDR2 FQGNSA. The CDR3 runs 15 residues. V lost 0 bases and J lost 6; bases outside the gene matches: 6. There are many counts of this clonotype. Its antigen is undetermined. TCRdb analysed the reads with MiXCR anew, one entry per CDR3 protein. The sample consists of about 330,000 distinct CDR3 sequences, about 35% of them appearing once. Sequencing was performed on cultured PBMCs, taken from culture after CMV antigen stimulation. The TCR sequence derives from a human donor in good health (CMV status not recorded). Some clones in this sample may be carry-over from other donors' samples. V gene TRBV7-2 combines with J gene TRBJ1-2; 8 bases fit TRBD1. The CDR3 here is CASSLAAQGVDGYTF. CDR3 in DNA: TGTGCCAGCAGCTTAGCCGCACAGGGGGTGGATGGCTACACCTTC.